This TCR beta chain was sequenced in a study of Ad26.COV2.S vaccination and SARS-CoV-2 variants (dated by TCRdb to about 2021). In the study overall: Vaccine-arm donors were drawn from COV1001, a multicentre, randomized, double-blind, placebo-controlled phase I-IIa trial of Ad26.COV2.S in healthy adults. Ad26.COV2.S was given intramuscularly at 5x10^10 or 1x10^11 viral particles, as a single shot or as two shots 56 days apart. TCRbeta repertoire sequencing was used to assess the specificity and breadth of SARS-CoV-2-reactive T cell receptors after Ad26.COV2.S vaccination. A total of around 32 samples were included in the TCR-sequenced set, comprising around 20 Ad26.COV2.S vaccine recipients, 5 placebo recipients and 8 SARS-CoV-2 convalescent individuals. Trial participants were randomized into five groups of five: low-dose or high-dose Ad26.COV2.S given once or twice, or placebo on both occasions. Throughout the experiments and outcome assessment, investigators stayed blinded to trial group allocation. The investigation overall reported the following: It was noted by the authors that total T cell responses may have been underestimated by the TCR breadth and depth analyses. Vaccine and placebo recipients had similar non-spike TCR breadth, a finding consistent with the vaccine containing only spike. Compared with placebo recipients, Ad26.COV2.S recipients showed higher spike-specific TCR breadth (P = 0.0014). After vaccination, spike-specific CD8+ and CD4+ T cell responses were reported to show substantial breadth. Comparing responses between vaccine doses or regimens was not something the study was powered to do.

The immunoSEQ Assay was the method used to sequence TCRbeta CDR3 regions. After extraction, genomic DNA underwent amplification by bias-controlled multiplex PCR, followed by high-throughput sequencing. The paper's data handling went like this. To quantify the absolute abundance of every unique TCRbeta CDR3 region, sequences were collapsed and filtered. Usable DNA was measured by amplifying reference genes present in all nucleated cells, and TCRbeta template counts were normalized to that usable DNA to estimate T cell fraction. Repertoire TCRs were annotated as SARS-CoV-2-specific by exact matching of V gene, CDR3 amino acid sequence and J gene to a known reactive TCR set. The reference SARS-CoV-2 TCR set was derived from MIRA and filtered for enrichment in COVID-19-positive ImmuneCODE repertoires, a step that removed public or cross-reactive TCRs. Based on the MIRA antigens, annotated TCRs were further analysed at the level of specific ORF or position within ORF. Breadth was defined as annotated unique rearrangements over total unique productive rearrangements; depth was the summed frequency of those rearrangements. Two-sided Wilcoxon rank-sum tests were used to compare TCR breadth between groups. This immuneACCESS table, as held by TCRdb, lists in-frame sequences with V and J called but not all clones. Of the missing ones, under half trace to an unresolved V gene in checked studies; the others have no known cause. Clonal size and the V and J genes are those of that table, whereas D and trimming came from the DNA. In this sample the table shows approximately 300,000 clones, approximately 86% of which occur a single time. Jointly, the top ten make up approximately 2% of the sample.

Remarks on this clone: It has no known antigen specificity. Nothing much larger sits one base from this clone, and base qualities are not available.

V is pared back by 2 bases and J by 0 bases, with 9 bases lying between the germline termini. CDR3 length: 15 amino acids, cysteine to phenylalanine. Only the CDR3 DNA stays, 45 bases, in frame from base 1. CDR1 is given as PRHDT and CDR2 as FYEKMQ, both from the germline V gene (reference sequence). What the treatment or condition label conveys for this sample: some 20 received Ad26.COV2.S at low or high dose, single or two shots; 5 received placebo; per-sample allocation not given. For vaccine and placebo recipients, the sequenced repertoires came from samples collected on day 63 after the first injection. Cohort 1b enrolled around 24 adults aged 18-55 years at a single site in Boston, USA, between 29 July and 7 August 2020. As a vaccine, Ad26.COV2.S was a replication-incompetent adenovirus type 26 vector that expressed a prefusion-stabilized SARS-CoV-2 spike protein derived from the original Wuhan strain.

The chain couples TRBV13 to TRBJ2-3, with the D gene uncertain. Material: peripheral blood, obtained in a trial of Ad26.COV2.S vaccine versus placebo. The receptor's source is a person aged 18-60 years who received the Ad26.COV2.S COVID-19 vaccine or a placebo. The CDR3 sequence is CASSLNSVSTDTQYF. The DNA sequence is as follows: TGTGCCAGCAGCTTAAACAGCGTAAGCACAGATACGCAGTATTTT. The full variable domain, with segments outside the CDR3 supplied by the reference TRBV13 and TRBJ2-3 proteins, appears as AAGVIQSPRHLIKEKRETATLKCYPIPRHDTVYWYQQGPGQDPQFLISFYEKMQSDKGSIPDRFSAQQFSDYHSELNMSSLELGDSALYFCASSLNSVSTDTQYFGPGTRLTVL.